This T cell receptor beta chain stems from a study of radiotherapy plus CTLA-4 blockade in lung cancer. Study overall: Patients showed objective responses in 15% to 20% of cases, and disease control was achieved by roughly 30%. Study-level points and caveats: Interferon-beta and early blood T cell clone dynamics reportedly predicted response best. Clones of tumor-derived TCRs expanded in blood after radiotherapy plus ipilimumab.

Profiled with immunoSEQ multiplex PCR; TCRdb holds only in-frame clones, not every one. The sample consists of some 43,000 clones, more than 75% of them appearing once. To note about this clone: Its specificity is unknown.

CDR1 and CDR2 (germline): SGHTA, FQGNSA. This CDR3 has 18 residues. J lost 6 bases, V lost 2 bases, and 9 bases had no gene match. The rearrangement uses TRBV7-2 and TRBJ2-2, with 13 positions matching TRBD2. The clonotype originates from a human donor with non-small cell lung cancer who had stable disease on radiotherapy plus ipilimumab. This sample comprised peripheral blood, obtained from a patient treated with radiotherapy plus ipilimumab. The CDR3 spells CASSLILAGGPRAGELFF. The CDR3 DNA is TGTGCCAGCAGCTTAATACTAGCGGGAGGGCCTAGGGCCGGGGAGCTGTTTTTT.